The rows below give T cell receptor beta chains drawn from one sample of a study of cytomegalovirus exposure and HLA in healthy donors. The protocol was immunoSEQ multiplex PCR, while the TCRdb copy is restricted to in-frame clones and leaves out a portion. Of 80,000 to 90,000 clones listed, more than 65% were seen once; the top ten hold approximately 3%. Sequenced: PBMCs. The source of these receptors is a man aged 25 to 40 in good health and CMV-seronegative. CDR3s include the opening cysteine and the closing phenylalanine or tryptophan. The order of the fields is J gene, clone size, V gene, D gene, CDR3 DNA, CDR3 protein. A D gene is named only where the DNA matches it firmly. The size field is filled for only some rows; it gives once, few, many or a size class.

J gene: TRBJ1-1; clone size: .; V gene: TRBV6-1; D gene: TRBD1; CDR3 DNA: TGTGCCAGCAGTGGACAGGGATTTTCTGAAGCTTTCTTT; CDR3 protein: CASSGQGFSEAFF
J gene: TRBJ2-3; clone size: .; V gene: TRBV19; D gene: TRBD2; CDR3 DNA: TGTGCCAGTAGTATACTAGCGGGGGGGCAAGATACGCAGTATTTT; CDR3 protein: CASSILAGGQDTQYF
J gene: TRBJ2-1; clone size: .; V gene: TRBV27; D gene: .; CDR3 DNA: TGTGCCAGCAGTTCGGGGTCAATCCTCTACAATGAGCAGTTCTTC; CDR3 protein: CASSSGSILYNEQFF
J gene: TRBJ2-5; clone size: .; V gene: TRBV6-5; D gene: TRBD1; CDR3 DNA: TGTGCCAGCAGTTACACACAGACAGGGCTTCAAGAGACCCAGTACTTC; CDR3 protein: CASSYTQTGLQETQYF
J gene: TRBJ2-3; clone size: .; V gene: TRBV5-1; D gene: .; CDR3 DNA: TGCGCCAGCAGCTTGATGTTAGGACAGAACACAGATACGCAGTATTTT; CDR3 protein: CASSLMLGQNTDTQYF
J gene: TRBJ2-3; clone size: .; V gene: TRBV6-6; D gene: .; CDR3 DNA: TGTGCCAGCAGTTACTCGATTAGGCTCAGGGCAGATACGCAGTATTTT; CDR3 protein: CASSYSIRLRADTQYF
J gene: TRBJ2-3; clone size: .; V gene: TRBV18; D gene: TRBD1; CDR3 DNA: TGTGCCAGCTCACGGAACGACAGGGGGCGCACAGATACGCAGTATTTT; CDR3 protein: CASSRNDRGRTDTQYF
J gene: TRBJ2-7; clone size: few; V gene: TRBV5-5; D gene: TRBD1; CDR3 DNA: TGTGCCAGCAGCCACCGACAGGGGACCGAGCAGTACTTC; CDR3 protein: CASSHRQGTEQYF
J gene: TRBJ1-2; clone size: .; V gene: TRBV2; D gene: TRBD1; CDR3 DNA: TGTGCCAGCAGTGAAGCACAGGGGATTAACTATGGCTACACCTTC; CDR3 protein: CASSEAQGINYGYTF
J gene: TRBJ2-7; clone size: .; V gene: TRBV5-1; D gene: .; CDR3 DNA: TGCGCCAGCAGCTTACTTGGAGGGGGCATCTCCTACGAGCAGTACTTC; CDR3 protein: CASSLLGGGISYEQYF
J gene: TRBJ1-2; clone size: .; V gene: TRBV29-1; D gene: .; CDR3 DNA: TGCAGCGTTGAACCCGGAAGCGATGGCTACACCTTC; CDR3 protein: CSVEPGSDGYTF
J gene: TRBJ2-5; clone size: .; V gene: TRBV4-3; D gene: TRBD1; CDR3 DNA: TGCGCCAGCAGCCGCGTGTTCGGGACAGCACAAGAGACCCAGTACTTC; CDR3 protein: CASSRVFGTAQETQYF
J gene: TRBJ1-2; clone size: .; V gene: TRBV7-3; D gene: .; CDR3 DNA: TGTGCCAGCAGCCCGAGGGGGTCTGACTATGGCTACACCTTC; CDR3 protein: CASSPRGSDYGYTF
J gene: TRBJ1-2; clone size: few; V gene: TRBV29-1; D gene: .; CDR3 DNA: TGCAGCGTTCTACAGCCCTATGGCTACACCTTC; CDR3 protein: CSVLQPYGYTF
J gene: TRBJ1-2; clone size: .; V gene: TRBV6-6; D gene: TRBD1; CDR3 DNA: TGTGCCAGCAGGTTAACAGGGGGCGACTATGGCTACACCTTC; CDR3 protein: CASRLTGGDYGYTF
J gene: TRBJ1-6; clone size: .; V gene: TRBV29-1; D gene: .; CDR3 DNA: TGCAGCGTCAAAGATAGCTCCTATAATTCACCCCTCCACTTT; CDR3 protein: CSVKDSSYNSPLHF
J gene: TRBJ2-1; clone size: .; V gene: TRBV18; D gene: TRBD2; CDR3 DNA: TGTGCCAGCCCATTAGAATTAAAAGGACTAGCGAAGAATGAGCAGTTCTTC; CDR3 protein: CASPLELKGLAKNEQFF
J gene: TRBJ1-2; clone size: .; V gene: TRBV7-9; D gene: TRBD1; CDR3 DNA: TGTGCCAGCAGCGACCCCGGGACAGGGGTTCGTGGCGGCTACACCTTC; CDR3 protein: CASSDPGTGVRGGYTF
J gene: TRBJ2-5; clone size: .; V gene: TRBV4-2; D gene: TRBD2; CDR3 DNA: TGTGCCAGCAGCCAAGCCGCGGGGGGCTCCCAAGAGACCCAGTACTTC; CDR3 protein: CASSQAAGGSQETQYF
J gene: TRBJ1-2; clone size: few; V gene: TRBV14; D gene: TRBD1; CDR3 DNA: TGTGCCAGCAGCCAGTTAGACAGGGGATCCAATGGCTACACCTTC; CDR3 protein: CASSQLDRGSNGYTF
J gene: TRBJ2-1; clone size: .; V gene: TRBV5-1; D gene: TRBD1; CDR3 DNA: TGCGCCAGCAGCTTGGACAGGGGGAATGAGCAGTTCTTC; CDR3 protein: CASSLDRGNEQFF
J gene: TRBJ2-7; clone size: .; V gene: TRBV5-1; D gene: .; CDR3 DNA: TGCGCCAGCAGCTTGGCAGGGGACTCCTACGAGCAGTACTTC; CDR3 protein: CASSLAGDSYEQYF
J gene: TRBJ2-7; clone size: .; V gene: TRBV7-2; D gene: TRBD2; CDR3 DNA: TGTGCCAGCAGCTTCACCCGCTCCCGGGGGGGAACCTACGAGCAGTACTTC; CDR3 protein: CASSFTRSRGGTYEQYF
J gene: TRBJ1-5; clone size: .; V gene: TRBV19; D gene: .; CDR3 DNA: TGTGCCAGTAACGATCAGGGGCTGTTTCAGCCCCAGCATTTT; CDR3 protein: CASNDQGLFQPQHF
J gene: TRBJ2-7; clone size: .; V gene: TRBV2; D gene: TRBD1; CDR3 DNA: TGTGCCAGCAGTGGGACAGGGGGCTCCTACGAGCAGTACTTC; CDR3 protein: CASSGTGGSYEQYF
J gene: TRBJ1-5; clone size: few; V gene: TRBV19; D gene: TRBD1; CDR3 DNA: TGTGCCAGTAAAGGGATGACAGGGGGCGGACAGCCCCAGCATTTT; CDR3 protein: CASKGMTGGGQPQHF
J gene: TRBJ1-4; clone size: few; V gene: TRBV19; D gene: TRBD1; CDR3 DNA: TGTGCCAGTACCCATCCGGGACAGGGGGATGAAAAACTGTTTTTT; CDR3 protein: CASTHPGQGDEKLFF
J gene: TRBJ1-2; clone size: .; V gene: TRBV9; D gene: .; CDR3 DNA: TGTGCCAGCAGCGTAGGCCCCCAACACGACAGTGGGGACTATGGCTACACCTTC; CDR3 protein: CASSVGPQHDSGDYGYTF
J gene: TRBJ1-2; clone size: .; V gene: TRBV30; D gene: .; CDR3 DNA: TGTGCCTGGAGTGTAGGTCCGGGAAATGGCTACACCTTC; CDR3 protein: CAWSVGPGNGYTF